The TCR beta chain described here comes from a study of CD8 T cells in Susac syndrome. RNA amounts of roughly 0.45 to 1 ug underwent reverse transcription with random hexamers. Amplification of TCR beta CDR3 used immunoSEQ multiplex PCR across 54 Vbeta and 13 Jbeta. TCRdb reanalysed the immunoSEQ multiplex PCR reads using MiXCR and keeps one entry per CDR3 protein. The top ten hold about 0.093% of the sample, which has around 200,000 distinct CDR3 sequences, approximately 96% seen once. CDR1 and CDR2 from the germline V gene are DFQATT and SNEGSKA (reference sequence). This CDR3 contains 14 residues. V lost 0 bases and J 5 bases, leaving 10 bases between the germline ends. The T cells that were sequenced for TCR beta were CD8+ and CD4+ cells from blood.

The sample comprised CD4+ T cells from PBMCs. This chain links TRBV20-1 with TRBJ1-4; D is ambiguous. The receptor's source is a human donor with multiple sclerosis. This chain's CDR3 is CSARDPASNEKLFF. Written as DNA, the CDR3 is TGCAGTGCTAGAGACCCGGCTTCGAATGAAAAACTGTTTTTT.